The rows below give T cell receptor beta chains drawn from one sample of a study of CD8 T cells in Susac syndrome. TCRdb reprocessed the immunoSEQ multiplex PCR reads via MiXCR and lists one record per CDR3 protein. The table has just over 300,000 distinct CDR3 sequences, 92% seen once. The specimen was CD4+ T cells from PBMCs. The source is a human donor with multiple sclerosis. CDR3s include the opening cysteine and the closing phenylalanine or tryptophan. D genes are given only for firm matches. For some rows the clone size is stated as once, few or many, or as a class when expanded; others skip it.

>.|.|TRBV7-9|TRBJ1-6|15
CASSSPGTVSSPLHF
TGTGCCAGCAGCTCCCCCGGGACCGTGAGTTCACCCCTCCACTTT
>TRBD1|once|TRBV18|TRBJ1-4|16
CASSPDRGESSEKLFF
TGTGCCAGCTCACCGGACAGGGGAGAAAGTTCGGAAAAACTGTTTTTT
>TRBD2|.|TRBV5-4|TRBJ2-5|13
CASTAGLAETQYF
TGTGCCAGCACCGCGGGACTAGCGGAGACCCAGTACTTC
>TRBD2|few|TRBV6-2/TRBV6-3|TRBJ2-1|15
CASSPLAVSYNEQFF
TGTGCCAGCAGTCCACTAGCGGTATCCTACAATGAGCAGTTCTTC
>.|.|TRBV30|TRBJ2-5|13
CAWEGGTRETQYF
TGTGCCTGGGAGGGGGGGACCCGGGAGACCCAGTACTTC
>.|.|TRBV7-2|TRBJ1-5|16
CASSLWGDRNNQPQHF
TGTGCCAGCAGCTTATGGGGCGACAGGAACAATCAGCCCCAGCATTTT
>.|.|TRBV30|TRBJ2-3|14
CAWSVPGAADTQYF
TGTGCCTGGAGTGTACCGGGGGCCGCAGATACGCAGTATTTT
>.|.|TRBV6-2/TRBV6-3|TRBJ2-7|13
CASRVTGNYEQYF
TGTGCCAGCAGGGTGACGGGAAATTACGAGCAGTACTTC
>.|once|TRBV6-1|TRBJ2-7|11
CASTATYEQYF
TGTGCCAGCACCGCAACCTACGAGCAGTACTTC
>.|.|TRBV7-9|TRBJ1-5|15
CASSGGGGADQPQHF
TGTGCCAGCAGCGGGGGTGGAGGGGCGGATCAGCCCCAGCATTTT
>.|.|TRBV20-1|TRBJ1-5|13
CSAWKGGNQPQHF
TGCAGTGCATGGAAGGGGGGCAATCAGCCCCAGCATTTT
>.|.|TRBV7-2|TRBJ2-5|13
CASSSGSEETQYF
TGTGCCAGCAGCTCTGGGTCAGAAGAGACCCAGTACTTC
>.|.|TRBV7-9|TRBJ1-2|11
CASSRERGYTF
TGTGCCAGCAGCCGGGAACGTGGCTACACCTTC
>.|.|TRBV2|TRBJ1-2|14
CASTRGPQTDGYTF
TGTGCCAGCACACGGGGCCCCCAGACTGATGGCTACACCTTC
>.|.|TRBV6-2/TRBV6-3|TRBJ1-5|15
CASSAGTLRNQPQHF
TGTGCCAGCAGTGCCGGGACCTTACGAAATCAGCCCCAGCATTTT
>TRBD2|.|TRBV7-2|TRBJ2-1|17
CASSSSRGGGSYNEQFF
TGTGCCAGCAGCTCATCCCGCGGGGGGGGATCCTACAATGAGCAGTTCTTC
>.|.|TRBV19|TRBJ1-1|15
CASSILGRVRTEAFF
TGTGCCAGTAGTATTCTCGGCAGGGTGAGGACTGAAGCTTTCTTT
>TRBD1|.|TRBV5-1|TRBJ1-2|17
CASSLELIGQGAHGYTF
TGCGCCAGCAGCTTGGAGTTAATAGGACAGGGGGCTCATGGCTACACCTTC
>.|.|TRBV20-1|TRBJ1-5|14
CSARVIEDGQPQHF
TGCAGTGCTAGAGTGATAGAGGATGGACAGCCCCAGCATTTT
>.|.|TRBV19|TRBJ1-2|14
CASSPLGQGHGYTF
TGTGCCAGTAGTCCCCTGGGCCAGGGGCATGGCTACACCTTC
>.|.|TRBV5-6|TRBJ1-1|14
CASSLVQPNTEAFF
TGTGCCAGCAGCTTGGTACAGCCGAACACTGAAGCTTTCTTT
>.|.|TRBV6-5|TRBJ1-4|11
CASRRNEKLFF
TGTGCCAGCAGGCGGAATGAAAAACTGTTTTTT
>.|.|TRBV5-1|TRBJ2-3|14
CASSTGTPSDTQYF
TGCGCCAGCAGCACTGGGACGCCCAGCGATACGCAGTATTTT
>.|.|TRBV2|TRBJ1-4|15
CASSENPATNEKLFF
TGTGCCAGCAGTGAAAATCCTGCAACTAATGAAAAACTGTTTTTT
>.|.|TRBV27|TRBJ2-5|14
CASSWGRRGETQYF
TGTGCCAGCAGTTGGGGTAGAAGGGGTGAGACCCAGTACTTC
>.|.|TRBV5-1|TRBJ1-6|15
CASRGGMAYNSPLHF
TGCGCCAGCAGGGGAGGGATGGCCTATAATTCACCCCTCCACTTT
>.|.|TRBV20-1|TRBJ2-7|13
CSASPGSLHEQYF
TGCAGTGCTAGCCCCGGATCTCTCCACGAGCAGTACTTC
>TRBD1|.|TRBV5-1|TRBJ2-1|14
CASSSGTVNNEQFF
TGCGCCAGCAGCTCCGGGACAGTTAACAATGAGCAGTTCTTC
>.|.|TRBV6-5|TRBJ2-7|13
CASSYDSLNEQYF
TGTGCCAGCAGTTACGACAGTCTGAACGAGCAGTACTTC
>.|.|TRBV30|TRBJ1-4|14
CAWSPPNVWEKLFF
TGTGCCTGGAGTCCCCCGAACGTTTGGGAAAAACTGTTTTTT
>.|.|TRBV9|TRBJ2-5|14
CASSVDRGGETQYF
TGTGCCAGCAGCGTAGACAGGGGGGGAGAGACCCAGTACTTC
>TRBD1|once|TRBV11-1|TRBJ2-7|15
CASSPTGGVSYEQYF
TGTGCCAGCAGCCCCACAGGGGGAGTCTCCTACGAGCAGTACTTC
>.|once|TRBV7-2|TRBJ2-1|15
CASSFTLVRGNEQFF
TGTGCCAGCAGCTTTACACTCGTTCGGGGGAATGAGCAGTTCTTC
>TRBD2|.|TRBV30|TRBJ2-5|18
CAWRMLSASGTPKETQYF
TGTGCCTGGAGGATGTTGTCGGCTAGCGGGACTCCAAAAGAGACCCAGTACTTC
>.|.|TRBV15|TRBJ2-7|14
CATSRDPSSYEQYF
TGTGCCACCAGCAGAGATCCTTCTTCCTACGAGCAGTACTTC
>.|.|TRBV12-3/TRBV12-4|TRBJ1-2|13
CASSKQGSYGYTF
TGTGCCAGCAGTAAACAGGGATCCTATGGCTACACCTTC
>.|once|TRBV6-1|TRBJ2-5|14
CASSAERWRETQYF
TGTGCCAGCAGTGCGGAGCGGTGGAGAGAGACCCAGTACTTC
>.|.|TRBV20-1|TRBJ2-1|14
CSASRPNRYNEQFF
TGCAGTGCTAGCCGGCCAAATCGCTACAATGAGCAGTTCTTC
>TRBD2|few|TRBV3-1|TRBJ2-7|17
CASSQDFAAGGSDEQYF
TGTGCCAGCAGCCAAGATTTCGCAGCGGGAGGTTCAGACGAGCAGTACTTC
>.|.|TRBV20-1|TRBJ2-1|13
CSAKEALAHEQFF
TGCAGTGCCAAGGAGGCACTAGCCCATGAGCAGTTCTTC
>.|.|TRBV7-9|TRBJ2-2|16
CASLTWGAGRTGELFF
TGTGCCAGCTTAACCTGGGGCGCGGGACGGACCGGGGAGCTGTTTTTT
>.|.|TRBV7-3|TRBJ2-3|15
CASSLWQSSTDTQYF
TGTGCCAGCAGCTTATGGCAGTCTAGCACAGATACGCAGTATTTT
>.|.|TRBV6-1|TRBJ1-6|16
CASSRLGSSYNSPLHF
TGTGCCAGCAGCCGGCTGGGGAGCTCCTATAATTCACCCCTCCACTTT
>TRBD2|.|TRBV5-1|TRBJ2-1|17
CASSRGLARRGYNEQFF
TGCGCCAGCAGCCGCGGACTAGCGCGGCGAGGATACAATGAGCAGTTCTTC
>TRBD1|.|TRBV2|TRBJ2-2|13
CASTRQGPGELFF
TGTGCCAGCACGCGACAGGGCCCCGGGGAGCTGTTTTTT
>.|once|TRBV12-3/TRBV12-4|TRBJ2-1|14
CASSLLDPRGEQFF
TGTGCCAGCAGTTTACTAGATCCGAGGGGTGAGCAGTTCTTC
>TRBD2|.|TRBV20-1|TRBJ2-3|14
CSAGGGQASDTQYF
TGCAGTGCCGGGGGGGGACAAGCCTCGGATACGCAGTATTTT
>.|once|TRBV3-1|TRBJ1-4|12
CASEGEREKLFF
TGTGCCAGCGAGGGAGAGCGCGAAAAACTGTTTTTT
>.|.|TRBV15|TRBJ1-4|16
CATSRDKTATNEKLFF
TGTGCCACCAGCAGAGATAAGACTGCAACTAATGAAAAACTGTTTTTT
>.|.|TRBV7-9|TRBJ2-3|16
CASAESPGSRTDTQYF
TGTGCCAGCGCCGAAAGTCCAGGGTCCCGAACAGATACGCAGTATTTT
>TRBD1|.|TRBV5-1|TRBJ1-1|15
CASSLVGQGTTEAFF
TGCGCCAGCAGCTTGGTAGGACAGGGGACCACTGAAGCTTTCTTT
>.|.|TRBV14|TRBJ2-1|11
CASNQNNEQFF
TGTGCCAGCAACCAAAACAATGAGCAGTTCTTC
>.|.|TRBV11-1|TRBJ2-4|15
CASSLQAQAKNIQYF
TGTGCCAGCAGCTTACAGGCCCAAGCCAAAAACATTCAGTACTTC
>TRBD1|.|TRBV19|TRBJ1-1|14
CASSQRTGRTEAFF
TGTGCCAGTAGTCAACGGACAGGGCGGACTGAAGCTTTCTTT
>TRBD2|.|TRBV20-1|TRBJ2-7|13
CSARFSGTYEQYF
TGCAGTGCTAGATTTAGCGGGACCTACGAGCAGTACTTC
>.|.|TRBV19|TRBJ2-7|16
CASSPRGTIYSYEQYF
TGTGCCAGTAGTCCCCGCGGGACCATCTACTCCTACGAGCAGTACTTC
>.|.|TRBV20-1|TRBJ2-3|15
CSALNPTGSTDTQYF
TGCAGTGCTCTTAACCCAACAGGGAGCACAGATACGCAGTATTTT